This is a list of T cell receptor beta chains from one sample in a study of immune characterization of retroperitoneal liposarcoma. TCRdb re-analysed the PCR reads in MiXCR, keeping a single row per CDR3 protein. Here the sample spans 10,000 to 15,000 distinct CDR3 sequences, about half being singletons. Specimen: tumor tissue. These receptors came from a female donor with retroperitoneal liposarcoma. CDR3s include the opening cysteine and the closing phenylalanine or tryptophan. Fields, in order: V gene, clone size, J gene, CDR3 protein. Rows may omit the clone size; those that give it use once, few, many or a size class.

>TRBV6-5|.|TRBJ1-5
CASSVRGLDQPQNF
>TRBV11-3|medium-sized|TRBJ2-1
CASSSSGSSYNEQFF
>TRBV6-1|many|TRBJ2-3
CASSETGTGTGADTQYF
>TRBV6-1|few|TRBJ2-1
CASRRQGASSYNEQFF
>TRBV4-1|.|TRBJ2-1
CASSHRVGNEQFF
>TRBV6-1|many|TRBJ2-5
CASGRVQETQYF
>TRBV12-3/TRBV12-4|.|.
CASSSKPGGVAYEQYF
>TRBV7-2|few|.
CASSLDSGVYNEQYF
>TRBV7-2|medium-sized|TRBJ2-5
CASSGELGVGETQYF
>TRBV6-1|.|TRBJ2-1
CASSVPGDRDENEQFF
>TRBV6-1|.|TRBJ2-6
CASSEADSSGANVLTF
>TRBV10-2|few|TRBJ2-5
CASSESTSDETQYF
>TRBV27|few|TRBJ2-4
CASSFRRRNIQYF
>TRBV5-3|.|.
CASGLRTVTYEQYF
>TRBV11-3|.|.
CASSKGTGVGQETQYF
>TRBV6-1|.|.
CASTRDLSYEQYF
>TRBV7-2|.|TRBJ1-6
CASSFRGQGVRPPLHF
>TRBV6-1|.|.
CASSERKGSLYEQYF
>TRBV12-3/TRBV12-4|.|TRBJ2-1
CASSLSPYEQFF
>TRBV10-1|.|TRBJ2-7
CAISSWGRSSYEQYF
>TRBV6-1|many|.
CASSDEAHYEQYF
>TRBV27|.|TRBJ2-3
CASSPDWRDTQYF
>TRBV7-2|.|.
CASSSLTSGATYEQYF
>TRBV6-1|medium-sized|TRBJ2-1
CASSEYSISYEQFF
>TRBV12-5|.|TRBJ2-1
CASVLGGLSSYEQFF
>TRBV6-1|.|TRBJ2-5
CASSPSETQYF
>TRBV7-3|few|TRBJ2-6
CASSPPGLPTSGANVLTF